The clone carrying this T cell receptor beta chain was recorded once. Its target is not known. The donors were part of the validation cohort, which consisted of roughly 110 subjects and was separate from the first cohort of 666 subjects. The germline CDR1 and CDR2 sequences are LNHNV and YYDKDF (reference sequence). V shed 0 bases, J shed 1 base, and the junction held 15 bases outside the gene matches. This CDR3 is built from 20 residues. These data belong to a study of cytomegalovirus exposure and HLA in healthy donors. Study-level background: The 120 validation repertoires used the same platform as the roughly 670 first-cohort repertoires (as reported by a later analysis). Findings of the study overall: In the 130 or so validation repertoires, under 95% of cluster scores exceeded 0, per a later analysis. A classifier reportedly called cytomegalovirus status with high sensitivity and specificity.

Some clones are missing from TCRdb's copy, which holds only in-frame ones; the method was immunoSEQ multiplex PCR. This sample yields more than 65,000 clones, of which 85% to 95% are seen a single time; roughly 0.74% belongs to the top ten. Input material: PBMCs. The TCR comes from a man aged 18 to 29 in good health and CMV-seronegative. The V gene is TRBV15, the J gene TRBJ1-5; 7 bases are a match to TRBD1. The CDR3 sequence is CATSRDPIKQGRGSNQPQHF. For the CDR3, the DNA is TGTGCCACCAGCAGAGATCCCATAAAACAGGGGAGAGGCAGCAATCAGCCCCAGCATTTT.